This TCR beta chain appears in the sequencing data of a study of blood T cell repertoires in COVID-19. Turning to the study itself: COVID-19 samples from acute and convalescent phases originated in the United States, Italy and Spain. In each case, the material was cDNA or gDNA derived from T cells, B-cell-depleted T cells, or PBMCs.

In the original workflow: Reference gene primer amplification gave nucleated cell count estimates. The table came from immunoSEQ multiplex PCR; TCRdb's copy has only in-frame clones and leaves some out. D and trimming come from the DNA, and the V and J calls and clone size come from that table. The sample has 200,000 to 250,000 clones; about 83% are singletons. This CDR3 comprises 14 residues. V was cut by 6 bases and J by 4 bases, with 13 bases left in between. Germline CDR1 reads MDHEN; CDR2 reads SYDVKM. The chain recombines TRBV28 with TRBJ1-5; weak D call: TRBD1 (5 bases). This TCR was sampled from a man older than 75 with acute or convalescent COVID-19. The source material was peripheral blood. DNA of the CDR3: TGTGCCAGCAGCTTGGGGCAGGGAAATCAGCCCCAGCATTTT. Its protein is CASSLGQGNQPQHF.